Each of the 29 T cell receptor beta chains below was sequenced from the same sample in a study of T-cell reconstitution after alpha-beta-depleted transplantation in children. Molecular barcoding with unique molecular identifiers was used for the TCRbeta library. Using its own MiXCR run on the PCR reads, TCRdb lists one record per CDR3 protein. The sample yields 550,000 to 600,000 distinct CDR3 sequences, 20% to 25% seen once. The material was PBMCs, mostly from graft donor cells, obtained 360 days after TCRalphabeta/CD19-depleted stem cell transplant. These receptors came from a boy under three years old who had a stem cell transplant for acute myeloid leukemia, so the T cells may come from the graft donor.

The chain is built from TRBV29-1 and TRBJ1-2; D gene uncertain. The CDR3 extends over 13 amino acids. The V end lost 0 bases, the J end lost 4 bases, and 9 bases lay between the germline ends. Per germline, CDR1 SQVTM and CDR2 ANQGSEA. The CDR3 bases are TGCAGCGTTGAAGATACCACACGCTATGGCTACACCTTC. This sequence encodes CSVEDTTRYGYTF.

This clonotype has a count of ten or more. This chain links TRBV29-1 with TRBJ2-5; 9 bases agree with TRBD2. V shed 4 bases, J shed 5 bases, and the junction held 8 bases outside the gene matches. This CDR3 has 14 amino acids. Germline-derived CDR1 and CDR2 are SQVTM and ANQGSEA. Here the CDR3 DNA reads TGCAGCGTTGGTTTAGCGGGGGCTGGGGAGACCCAGTACTTC. Encoded protein: CSVGLAGAGETQYF.

The J gene is TRBJ2-1, the V gene TRBV18; D is undetermined. Per the germline V gene, CDR1 is KGHSH and CDR2 is LQKENI. Trimming took off 3 bases at V and 0 bases at J, with 12 bases between the two ends. This CDR3 comprises 16 residues. CDR3 residues: CASSPSSLSSYNEQFF. In DNA, the CDR3 is TGTGCCAGCTCACCCAGCTCATTGAGCTCCTACAATGAGCAGTTCTTC. Full variable domain (rest looked up from reference TRBV18 and TRBJ2-1): NAGVMQNPRHLVRRRGQEARLRCSPMKGHSHVYWYRQLPEEGLKFMVYLQKENIIDESGMPKERFSAEFPKEGPSILRIQQVVRGDSAAYFCASSPSSLSSYNEQFFGPGTRLTVL.

The table lists this clonotype with many counts. The CDR3 nucleotides read TGTGCCAGCAGCGTAGACGGTGGGCCTACTTGGGGAGATACGCAGTATTTT. Protein: CASSVDGGPTWGDTQYF. V usage is TRBV9 and J usage is TRBJ2-3; D remains ambiguous. Germline V CDR1 and CDR2: SGDLS, YYNGEE. V gave up 0 bases and J gave up 5 bases, with 19 bases separating them. This CDR3 comprises 17 residues.

This clonotype occurred many times. The chain joins TRBV28 to TRBJ2-7; 7 positions agree with TRBD1. The J segment lost 0 bases and the V segment lost 6 bases, leaving 5 bases of the junction unmatched. CDR3 length equals 14 residues. CDR1 is MDHEN, CDR2 SYDVKM, per germline. The CDR3 DNA reads as TGTGCCAGCAGGCGACAGGGTTACTCCTACGAGCAGTACTTC. Its translation: CASRRQGYSYEQYF. Full variable domain (rest looked up from reference TRBV28 and TRBJ2-7): DVKVTQSSRYLVKRTGEKVFLECVQDMDHENMFWYRQDPGLGLRLIYFSYDVKMKEKGDIPEGYSVSREKKERFSLILESASTNQTSMYLCASRRQGYSYEQYFGPGTRLTVT.

This clonotype has ten or more counts. The V call is TRBV25-1, the J call TRBJ2-5; D is possibly TRBD1 (5 bases). Per the germline V gene, CDR1 is MGHDK and CDR2 is SYGVNS. V was cut by 8 bases and J by 4 bases, with 20 bases left in between. CDR3 length: 15 residues. The CDR3 DNA reads TGTGCCAGCGGATCAAGGGGATCCGAAGGAGAGACCCAGTACTTC. This gives the protein CASGSRGSEGETQYF.

The rearrangement links TRBV7-2 to TRBJ2-5, with 11 positions matching TRBD1. This CDR3 has 16 residues. Looked up from germline, CDR1 is SGHTA and CDR2 is FQGNSA. J gave up 4 bases and V 2 bases, and 6 bases lay outside the gene matches. DNA of the CDR3: TGTGCCAGCAGCTTACTTGGACAGGGGGCTGCAGAGACCCAGTACTTC. Encoded protein: CASSLLGQGAAETQYF.

This clonotype was recorded at least ten times. This sequence joins TRBV15 and TRBJ2-1, with 10 bases matching TRBD2. CDR3 length: 18 amino acids. Germline V gives CDR1 LNHNV, CDR2 YYDKDF (reference sequence). V was clipped by 1 base and J by 1 base; unmatched bases: 7. CDR3 residues: CATSRASLSGGSYNEQFF. As DNA, the CDR3 is TGTGCCACCAGCAGAGCTTCCCTTAGCGGGGGGTCCTACAATGAGCAGTTCTTC. The full variable domain, rest sourced from reference TRBV15 and TRBJ2-1, is DAMVIQNPRYQVTQFGKPVTLSCSQTLNHNVMYWYQQKSSQAPKLLFHYYDKDFNNEADTPDNFQSRRPNTSFCFLDIRSPGLGDTAMYLCATSRASLSGGSYNEQFFGPGTRLTVL.

In this sample, this clonotype turned up many times. The gene calls are TRBV7-3 and TRBJ2-1; TRBD2 aligns across 9 bases. The CDR3 is made up of 13 amino acids. V lost 5 bases, J lost 4 bases, and 0 bases stayed unmatched. The germline V gene has CDR1 SGHTA and CDR2 FQGTGA. The CDR3 loop reads CASSTSGYNEQFF. CDR3 bases: TGTGCCAGCAGCACTAGCGGGTACAATGAGCAGTTCTTC.

The rearrangement links TRBV12-3 or TRBV12-4 to TRBJ1-6; 7 bases align to TRBD1. V trimming: 8 bases; J trimming: 11 bases; junction bases outside the gene matches: 9. This CDR3 is built from 13 residues. For the CDR3, the DNA is TGTGCCAGCGTGGACAGGTCCACGGCACCCCTCCACTTT. It translates to CASVDRSTAPLHF.

Here the CDR3 reads CASSPPGLAVHEQYF. Written as DNA, the CDR3 is TGTGCCAGCAGCCCTCCGGGACTAGCAGTCCACGAGCAGTACTTC. This rearrangement joins TRBV7-2 to TRBJ2-7; 9 bases match TRBD2. Germline V gene lookup returns CDR1 SGHTA and CDR2 FQGNSA. The CDR3 covers 15 residues. After removal of 5 bases from V and 5 bases from J, the junction contained 10 bases not matched to a gene.

This CDR3 is CASSLTIGREGETQYF. In nucleotides, the CDR3 is TGCGCCAGCAGCTTGACCATTGGGAGGGAAGGAGAGACCCAGTACTTC. The rearrangement uses TRBV5-1 and TRBJ2-5; 7 bases are shared with TRBD2. The CDR3 runs to 16 residues. J was trimmed by 4 bases and V by 1 base; bases with no gene match: 10. Looked up from germline, CDR1 is SGHRS and CDR2 is YFSETQ.

The chain uses TRBV6-1 and TRBJ2-2; possible D gene TRBD1, 5 bases. Trimming left V 6 bases short and J 4 bases short, with 24 bases between. Germline V gene lookup returns CDR1 MNHNS and CDR2 SASEGT. The CDR3 is 18 amino acids. The DNA of the CDR3 is TGTGCCAGCAGCTGGGGCCAGGGAACTCCCTTCGGCACCGGGGAGCTGTTTTTT. The encoded protein is CASSWGQGTPFGTGELFF.

Ten or more counts support this clonotype. The chain has TRBV12-3 or TRBV12-4 and TRBJ2-1; 7 bases fit TRBD2. The CDR3 has 14 amino acids. After removal of 1 base from V and 9 bases from J, the junction contained 6 bases not matched to a gene. As DNA, the CDR3 is TGTGCCAGCAGTTTAGTCCCAGGGAGGGGTGAGCAGTTCTTC. Translated: CASSLVPGRGEQFF.

The rearrangement uses TRBV5-5 and TRBJ2-7; no clear D gene. In germline, CDR1 is SGHKS, CDR2 YYEKEE (reference sequence). The length of the CDR3 is 18 residues. The V end was cut by 6 bases, the J end by 2 bases, with 27 bases between. DNA for the CDR3: TGTGCCAGCAACCCAGCAGATATCCGAGTGATTCGGCCCTACGAGCAGTACGTC. This sequence encodes CASNPADIRVIRPYEQYV.

This chain uses TRBV7-2 with TRBJ2-5; 10 positions agree with TRBD1. The CDR3 covers 16 residues. J gave up 0 bases and V 5 bases, and 6 bases lay outside the gene matches. Per the germline V gene, CDR1 is SGHTA and CDR2 is FQGNSA. As DNA, the CDR3 is TGTGCCAGCAGCCCTGGGACAGGGGTTTACCAAGAGACCCAGTACTTC. As protein: CASSPGTGVYQETQYF.

J is TRBJ1-1 and V is TRBV4-3, with D unresolved. This CDR3 contains 16 residues. The germline V and J ends were trimmed by 0 bases and 0 bases, with 11 bases remaining between them. Germline CDR1 is LGHNA and CDR2 is YSLEER. Here the CDR3 DNA reads TGCGCCAGCAGCCAAGATAATAGGCCGCTGAACACTGAAGCTTTCTTT. Protein sequence: CASSQDNRPLNTEAFF.

This clonotype was observed at least ten times. The chain recombines TRBV20-1 with TRBJ2-4; no firm D call. CDR1 is DFQATT and CDR2 is SNEGSKA in the germline V gene (reference sequence). The CDR3 length is 15 residues. With 2 bases removed from V and 3 bases from J, the gap between germline ends came to 14 bases. Here the CDR3 reads CSARSADTYKNIQYF. The CDR3 nucleotides are TGCAGTGCTAGATCGGCGGATACTTACAAAAACATTCAGTACTTC.

This clonotype was seen a handful of times. V gene TRBV20-1 combines with J gene TRBJ1-2; D gene uncertain. The CDR3 covers 14 residues. Trimming stripped 0 bases from V and 3 bases from J, with 11 bases between. Germline V CDR1 and CDR2: DFQATT, SNEGSKA (reference sequence). The CDR3 here is CSARDVQLDYGYTF. CDR3 nucleotide sequence: TGCAGTGCTAGAGATGTTCAACTAGACTATGGCTACACCTTC.

DNA for the CDR3: TGTGCCAGCAGCTCACCACTAGCGGGGGGGCCAACTAAGGGTGAGCAGTTCTTC. Translating gives CASSSPLAGGPTKGEQFF. The rearrangement links TRBV7-8 to TRBJ2-1, with 13 bases fitting TRBD2. This CDR3 comprises 18 residues. Per the germline V gene, CDR1 is SGHVS and CDR2 is FQNEAQ. Germline trimming cut 4 bases from V and 9 bases from J; bases unmatched to any gene: 15. The full variable domain, its missing parts supplied by reference TRBV7-8 and TRBJ2-1, is GAGVSQSPRYKVAKRGQDVALRCDPISGHVSLFWYQQALGQGPEFLTYFQNEAQLDKSGLPSDRFFAERPEGSVSTLKIQRTQQEDSAVYLCASSSPLAGGPTKGEQFFGPGTRLTVL.

This clonotype showed up just once. The V and J genes are TRBV7-2 and TRBJ2-1; D gene uncertain. Germline V gene data show CDR1 as SGHTA and CDR2 as FQGNSA. This CDR3 has 14 amino acids. The V gene lost 3 bases and the J gene lost 1 base, with 7 bases spanning the gap. Here the CDR3 DNA reads TGTGCCAGCAGCTTGATGGTATCCTACAATGAGCAGTTCTTC. It specifies CASSLMVSYNEQFF.

The genes are TRBV10-3 and TRBJ2-3; weak D call: TRBD1 (5 bases). Trimming took 6 bases from V and 4 from J, leaving 17 bases between them. CDR1 is ENHRY, CDR2 SYGVKD, per germline. This CDR3 region has 15 residues. In DNA form, the CDR3 reads TGTGCCATCAGCGGTCGCAGGGCGGAGCCAGATACGCAGTATTTT. Its translation: CAISGRRAEPDTQYF.

In this sample, this clonotype turned up many times. The V gene is TRBV20-1, the J gene TRBJ2-1, with D unresolved. V lost 0 bases to trimming and J lost 2 bases, with 11 bases between them. CDR1 is DFQATT, CDR2 SNEGSKA, per germline (reference sequence). This CDR3 is built from 15 residues. The CDR3 reads CSARDVARPYNEQFF. In DNA form, the CDR3 reads TGCAGTGCTAGAGATGTCGCTAGACCCTACAATGAGCAGTTCTTC.

CDR3 sequence: CASSQDFADSPYEQYF. CDR3 in DNA: TGCGCCAGCAGCCAAGATTTTGCAGACTCCCCCTACGAGCAGTACTTC. V is TRBV4-3 and J is TRBJ2-7; no firm D call. Germline V gene data show CDR1 as LGHNA and CDR2 as YSLEER. The CDR3 contains 16 residues. With 0 bases removed from V and 2 bases from J, the gap between germline ends came to 14 bases.

This clonotype came up a few times. The V gene is TRBV4-3, the J gene TRBJ2-3; D possibly corresponds to TRBD2 (5 bases). The CDR3 spans 14 residues. Germline V gene data show CDR1 as LGHNA and CDR2 as YSLEER. V lost 3 bases and J lost 4, with 11 bases in between. CDR3 nucleotides: TGCGCCAGCAGCCACGGACTTGCAGCAGATACGCAGTATTTT. Translation gives CASSHGLAADTQYF.

This chain links TRBV25-1 with TRBJ2-4; weak D call: TRBD1 (6 bases). The germline V and J ends were trimmed by 2 bases and 8 bases, with 13 bases remaining between them. Germline V gene lookup returns CDR1 MGHDK and CDR2 SYGVNS. The CDR3 runs 14 residues. CDR3 region: CASSEPGDGDIQYF. CDR3 DNA: TGTGCCAGCAGTGAACCAGGGGACGGAGACATTCAGTACTTC.

The chain has TRBV29-1 and TRBJ2-2; D not certain. The germline V gene encodes CDR1 SQVTM and CDR2 ANQGSEA. Trimming stripped 5 bases from V and 1 base from J, with 17 bases between. This CDR3 is built from 16 residues. The CDR3 DNA reads TGCAGCGTTATACTCCATAGCCTCGGGAACACCGGGGAGCTGTTTTTT. Translation: CSVILHSLGNTGELFF.

This clonotype showed up many times. The chain uses TRBV12-3 or TRBV12-4 and TRBJ1-3; D is unresolved. The V and J ends lost 5 bases and 4 bases respectively, with 9 bases between them. This CDR3 is built from 13 residues. The CDR3 here is CASSVTGGNTIYF. CDR3 sequence (DNA): TGTGCCAGCAGTGTCACGGGGGGAAACACCATATATTTT.

This clonotype has at least ten counts. The chain recombines TRBV12-3 or TRBV12-4 with TRBJ2-5, with 10 bases fitting TRBD1. The CDR3 contains 15 residues. The junction had 5 bases not matched to a gene; V was cut back by 4 bases and J by 3 bases. CDR3 DNA sequence: TGTGCCAGCAGTTCCACCGGGACAGGGGAAGAGACCCAGTACTTC. It is translated as CASSSTGTGEETQYF.